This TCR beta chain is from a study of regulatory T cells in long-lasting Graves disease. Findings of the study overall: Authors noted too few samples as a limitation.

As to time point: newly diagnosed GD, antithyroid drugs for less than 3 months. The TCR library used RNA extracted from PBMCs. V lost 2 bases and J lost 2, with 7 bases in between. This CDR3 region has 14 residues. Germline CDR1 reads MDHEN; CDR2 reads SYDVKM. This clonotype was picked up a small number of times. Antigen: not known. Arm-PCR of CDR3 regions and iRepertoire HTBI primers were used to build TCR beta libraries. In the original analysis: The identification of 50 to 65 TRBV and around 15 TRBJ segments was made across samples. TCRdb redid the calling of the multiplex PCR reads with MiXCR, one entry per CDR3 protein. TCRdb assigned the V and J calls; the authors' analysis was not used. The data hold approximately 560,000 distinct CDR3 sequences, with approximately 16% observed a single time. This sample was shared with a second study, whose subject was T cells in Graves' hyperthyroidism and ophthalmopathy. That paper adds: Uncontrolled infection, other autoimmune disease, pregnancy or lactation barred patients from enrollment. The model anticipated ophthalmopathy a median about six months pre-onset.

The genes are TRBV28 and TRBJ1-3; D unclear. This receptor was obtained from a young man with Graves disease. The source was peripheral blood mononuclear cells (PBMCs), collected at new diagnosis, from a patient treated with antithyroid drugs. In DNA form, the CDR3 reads TGTGCCAGCAGTTTAAGGGCAGCTGGAAACACCATATATTTT. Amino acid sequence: CASSLRAAGNTIYF.